One and the same sample provided the 22 T cell receptor beta chains below, sequenced in a study of shared clonotypes between healthy human individuals. Generated by immunoSEQ multiplex PCR, the TCRdb table keeps only in-frame clones and is missing some. The sample holds 2 million to 2.5 million clones; 80% to 95% are singletons and the top ten take about 0.36%. Source material: naive CD4+ T cells from PBMCs. Subset described: CD45RA+ positively selected. These receptors were taken from a man aged 18 to 35 in good health. Some clones in this sample may be carry-over from other donors' samples.

This chain uses TRBV5-1 with TRBJ2-3, with TRBD1 matching 8 bases. J gave up 0 bases and V 6 bases, and 6 bases lay outside the gene matches. Germline V gene data show CDR1 as SGHRS and CDR2 as YFSETQ. The CDR3 contains 15 residues. The CDR3 sequence is CASTSRTGSTDTQYF. For the CDR3, the DNA is TGCGCCAGCACCTCCCGGACAGGGAGCACAGATACGCAGTATTTT.

The chain employs TRBV19 and TRBJ2-7, with 8 bases identical to TRBD2. The CDR3 sequence is 15 residues long. Germline CDR1 and CDR2: LNHDA and SQIVND (reference sequence). Germline trimming cut 4 bases from V and 0 bases from J; bases unmatched to any gene: 5. The CDR3 nucleotides read TGTGCCAGTAGTAATCCGGGACTAGTCTCCTACGAGCAGTACTTC. Translated: CASSNPGLVSYEQYF.

The chain links TRBV18 to TRBJ2-5, with 8 bases matching TRBD2. V lost 3 bases and J lost 4; bases outside the gene matches: 10. Germline CDR1 is KGHSH and CDR2 is LQKENI. The CDR3 is made up of 16 amino acids. The CDR3 sequence: CASSPPGSGSAETQYF. CDR3 DNA: TGTGCCAGCTCACCCCCGGGAAGCGGGAGTGCAGAGACCCAGTACTTC. Full variable domain (outside the CDR3, taken from reference TRBV18 and TRBJ2-5): NAGVMQNPRHLVRRRGQEARLRCSPMKGHSHVYWYRQLPEEGLKFMVYLQKENIIDESGMPKERFSAEFPKEGPSILRIQQVVRGDSAAYFCASSPPGSGSAETQYFGPGTRLLVL.

The rearrangement uses TRBV5-4 and TRBJ2-3; D call uncertain. Germline CDR1 reads SGHNT; CDR2 reads YYREEE (reference sequence). Trimming stripped 1 base from V and 4 bases from J, with 10 bases between. The CDR3 is 14 amino acids. The CDR3 sequence: CASSLKGRPDTQYF. The CDR3 nucleotides are TGTGCCAGCAGCTTGAAAGGGCGGCCAGATACGCAGTATTTT.

This clone was seen a single time. This chain uses TRBV28 with TRBJ1-5; no clear D gene. CDR1 is MDHEN and CDR2 is SYDVKM in the germline V gene. The V end was cut by 2 bases, the J end by 13 bases, with 18 bases between. The CDR3 is made up of 14 amino acids. The CDR3 nucleotides are TGTGCCAGCAGTTTACTAGAACTCCAACGGCCTCAGCATTTT. As protein: CASSLLELQRPQHF.

Details on this clone: Other DNA sequences from this sample encode an identical CDR3 as well. The chain is built from TRBV13 and TRBJ2-5; TRBD1 matches at 8 bases. CDR3 length equals 14 residues. Germline values: CDR1 PRHDT, CDR2 FYEKMQ (reference sequence). V was clipped by 5 bases and J by 2 bases; unmatched bases: 4. CDR3 loop: CASSLRQGQETQYF. Written as DNA, the CDR3 is TGTGCCAGCAGCCTCCGACAGGGGCAAGAGACCCAGTACTTC.

The rearrangement joins TRBV28 to TRBJ2-4; D gene unclear. Germline values: CDR1 MDHEN, CDR2 SYDVKM. The germline V and J ends were trimmed by 4 bases and 1 base, with 11 bases remaining between them. There are 15 residues in the CDR3. The CDR3 bases are TGTGCCAGCAGTTCAGAACAGAGGGCCAAAAACATTCAGTACTTC. Translation: CASSSEQRAKNIQYF.

J is TRBJ1-5 and V is TRBV5-1; perhaps TRBD1 as D (5 bases). The germline gives CDR1 SGHRS, CDR2 YFSETQ. The CDR3 is 14 amino acids. Between the trimmed V and J ends, which lost 2 bases and 6 bases, there was a span of 12 bases. The CDR3 DNA reads as TGCGCCAGCAGCTTCACGGGGGGGAGTCAGCCCCAGCATTTT. Protein product: CASSFTGGSQPQHF.

The chain links TRBV28 to TRBJ1-5, with 9 bases matching TRBD1. Germline CDR1 is MDHEN and CDR2 is SYDVKM. Trimming took 5 bases from V and 4 from J; bases not matched to a gene: 6. The CDR3 loop spans 15 amino acids. The CDR3 loop reads CASSPQTGGNQPQHF. CDR3 sequence (DNA): TGTGCCAGCAGTCCCCAGACAGGGGGGAATCAGCCCCAGCATTTT.

V usage is TRBV28 and J usage is TRBJ2-3; 8 bases map to TRBD2. Germline assignment: CDR1 MDHEN and CDR2 SYDVKM. V lost 8 bases, J lost 2 bases, and 9 bases stayed unmatched. There are 15 residues in the CDR3. CDR3 nucleotides: TGTGCCAGCGGAAGTACTAGCGGACACACAGATACGCAGTATTTT. Its protein product is CASGSTSGHTDTQYF.

A word on this clone: The same CDR3 also results from other DNA sequences found in this sample. This chain connects TRBV7-8 to TRBJ2-1; TRBD1 aligns across 9 bases. CDR1 is SGHVS, CDR2 FQNEAQ, per germline. The CDR3 consists of 15 residues. V lost 2 bases to trimming and J lost 3 bases; unmatched junction nucleotides: 2. CDR3 nucleotide sequence: TGTGCCAGCAGCTTAACAGGGGGCAGCTACAATGAGCAGTTCTTC. It yields the protein CASSLTGGSYNEQFF.

The chain uses TRBV6-1 and TRBJ2-5; D unresolved. The DNA end is more similar to TRBJ2-7, so the J call may be wrong. The CDR3 is 15 residues long. The germline gives CDR1 MNHNS, CDR2 SASEGT. The CDR3 sequence is CASSLNGYSSYEQYF. The CDR3 region has the DNA TGTGCCAGCAGTCTGAATGGGTATAGCTCCTACGAGCAGTACTTC.

A single count supports this clone. The rearrangement links TRBV5-1 to TRBJ1-2; no clear D. Looked up from germline, CDR1 is SGHRS and CDR2 is YFSETQ. The CDR3 loop spans 15 amino acids. Trimming shortened V by 0 bases and J by 1 base, and 10 bases separated the two germline ends. The CDR3 sequence: CASSLARGLNYGYTF. The CDR3 DNA reads TGCGCCAGCAGCTTGGCCCGAGGGCTTAACTATGGCTACACCTTC.

The chain recombines TRBV6-6 with TRBJ1-2, with 10 bases fitting TRBD1. After removal of 10 bases from V and 7 bases from J, the junction contained 15 bases not matched to a gene. Germline V CDR1 and CDR2: MNHNY, SVGAGI (reference sequence). CDR3 length: 15 amino acids. The CDR3 DNA is TGTGCCACCGCCGGACAGGGGGTTCACTCCTCTGGCTACACCTTC. Translating it yields CATAGQGVHSSGYTF.

The V and J genes are TRBV28 and TRBJ2-2; D is possibly TRBD2 (6 bases). V lost 2 bases and J 6 bases, leaving 16 bases between the germline ends. The CDR3 has 16 amino acids. CDR1 is MDHEN, CDR2 SYDVKM, per germline. CDR3 bases: TGTGCCAGCAGTTTAGTTAGCGGTCCTCGACCCGGGGAGCTGTTTTTT. Protein: CASSLVSGPRPGELFF. The whole variable domain, filled in from reference TRBV28 and TRBJ2-2, reads DVKVTQSSRYLVKRTGEKVFLECVQDMDHENMFWYRQDPGLGLRLIYFSYDVKMKEKGDIPEGYSVSREKKERFSLILESASTNQTSMYLCASSLVSGPRPGELFFGEGSRLTVL.

The V call is TRBV28, the J call TRBJ1-2; D is perhaps TRBD1 (6 bases). Trimming took 2 bases from V and 8 from J, leaving 18 bases between them. The CDR3 totals 15 residues. CDR1 and CDR2 from the germline V gene are MDHEN and SYDVKM. For the CDR3, the DNA is TGTGCCAGCAGTTTAATACAGGGACCAGCGGGGGGCTACACCTTC. Protein sequence: CASSLIQGPAGGYTF.

The chain couples TRBV6-1 to TRBJ2-5; D might be TRBD1 (6 bases). V dropped 6 bases and J dropped 5 bases, with 16 bases sitting between them. The CDR3 loop spans 14 amino acids. The V gene's germline CDR1 is MNHNS and CDR2 SASEGT. The CDR3, as DNA: TGTGCCAGCAGATTTACAGGGCTCGGGGAGACCCAGTACTTC. Amino acids: CASRFTGLGETQYF.

This clone is a singleton in its sample. The V gene is TRBV11-3, the J gene TRBJ2-2, with D possibly being TRBD1 or TRBD2 (5 bases each). The V and J ends lost 4 bases and 6 bases respectively, with 15 bases between them. The CDR3 is 15 amino acids. Germline-derived CDR1 and CDR2 are SGHNT and YENEEA. DNA of the CDR3: TGTGCCAGCAGCTCTAGTCAGGTGGGGGCCGGGGAGCTGTTTTTT. Translating gives CASSSSQVGAGELFF.

J is TRBJ2-5 and V is TRBV4-2, with 9 nucleotides matching TRBD2. The end of the DNA is better explained by TRBJ2-7, so the J call may be wrong. This CDR3 comprises 14 residues. Germline lookup yields CDR1 LGHNA and CDR2 YNFKEQ. CDR3 residues: CASSHSGGLYEQYF. DNA for the CDR3: TGTGCCAGCAGCCATAGCGGGGGCCTCTACGAGCAGTACTTC.

The chain carries TRBV28 and TRBJ2-7; D is undetermined. The CDR3 is 14 amino acids. Looked up from germline, CDR1 is MDHEN and CDR2 is SYDVKM. Trimming shortened V by 3 bases and J by 4 bases, and 13 bases separated the two germline ends. This CDR3 reads CASSLVPGLYEQYF. The DNA of the CDR3 is TGTGCCAGCAGTTTGGTACCGGGTTTGTACGAGCAGTACTTC.

The chain combines TRBV6-6 with TRBJ2-7; the match to TRBD1 covers 10 bases. The V gene end was trimmed by 5 bases and the J gene end by 2 bases; junction bases not matched to a gene: 9. The CDR3 is made up of 16 amino acids. CDR1 and CDR2 (germline): MNHNY, SVGAGI (reference sequence). CDR3 amino acids: CASSPGTGVSPYEQYF. In DNA, the CDR3 is TGTGCCAGCAGTCCGGGGACAGGGGTCTCCCCCTACGAGCAGTACTTC.

Notes on this clone: Other DNA sequences in the same sample also yield this CDR3. V is TRBV5-1 and J is TRBJ1-5; no clear D gene. CDR1 and CDR2 from the germline V gene are SGHRS and YFSETQ. The CDR3 sequence is 13 residues long. Trimming took off 1 base at V and 4 bases at J, with 6 bases between the two ends. Here the CDR3 DNA reads TGCGCCAGCAGCTTGTCCCCAAATCAGCCCCAGCATTTT. Encoded protein: CASSLSPNQPQHF.